Listed below are T cell receptor beta chains from one sample, sequenced in a study of T cells in Graves' hyperthyroidism and ophthalmopathy. In TCRdb, the multiplex PCR reads were re-called with MiXCR into one record per CDR3 protein. The table has a few hundred thousand distinct CDR3 sequences, more than 45% seen once. The sample taken for sequencing was peripheral blood or thyroid tissue (not recorded which). The receptors here all came from a woman aged 18-29 years with Graves' hyperthyroidism. Each CDR3 is given with its conserved first and last residue. D genes are given only for firm matches. Only some rows state a clone size, as once, few, many or a class for expanded clones.

clone_size j_call v_call d_call cdr3_nt cdr3_aa
many TRBJ2-2 TRBV7-9 TRBD2 TGTGCCAGCAGCCCGCTGGTACTAGCGGCCCTAACCGGGGAGCTGTTTTTT CASSPLVLAALTGELFF
- TRBJ1-5 TRBV6-5 TRBD1 TGTGCCAGCAGTAAAAACAGGGGTGGTCAGCCCCAGCATTTT CASSKNRGGQPQHF
many TRBJ1-5 TRBV18 TRBD1 TGTGCCAGCTCCCCCGACCTGGACAGGGCTCAGCCCCAGCATTTT CASSPDLDRAQPQHF
few TRBJ1-3 TRBV3-1 TRBD1 TGTGCCAGCAGCCAATCGGACAGGGGAAACACCATATATTTT CASSQSDRGNTIYF
few TRBJ2-2 TRBV24-1 TRBD2 TGTGCCACTAGCGGGACCGGGGAGCTGTTTTTT CATSGTGELFF
- TRBJ1-5 TRBV20-1 - TGCAGTGCTAGTCCCCTAGCGGGAGAGGAGGACGCAGAGCCCCAGCATTTT CSASPLAGEEDAEPQHF
- TRBJ2-2 TRBV10-3 - TGTGCCATCAGTGAGACTGACACCGGGGAGCTGTTTTTT CAISETDTGELFF
many TRBJ1-1 TRBV5-1 TRBD1 TGCGCCGGCAGCGAAGCACGGGACAGGCCCAACACTGAAGCTTTCTTT CAGSEARDRPNTEAFF
once TRBJ1-2 TRBV7-8 - TGTGCCAGCAGCTCTTCTACCGGGACCTCGGGTGGCTACACCTTC CASSSSTGTSGGYTF
- TRBJ2-7 TRBV15 TRBD1 TGTGCCACCAGGAGAAGAGTTTCGGGACAGAAAGCGGAGCAGTACTTC CATRRRVSGQKAEQYF